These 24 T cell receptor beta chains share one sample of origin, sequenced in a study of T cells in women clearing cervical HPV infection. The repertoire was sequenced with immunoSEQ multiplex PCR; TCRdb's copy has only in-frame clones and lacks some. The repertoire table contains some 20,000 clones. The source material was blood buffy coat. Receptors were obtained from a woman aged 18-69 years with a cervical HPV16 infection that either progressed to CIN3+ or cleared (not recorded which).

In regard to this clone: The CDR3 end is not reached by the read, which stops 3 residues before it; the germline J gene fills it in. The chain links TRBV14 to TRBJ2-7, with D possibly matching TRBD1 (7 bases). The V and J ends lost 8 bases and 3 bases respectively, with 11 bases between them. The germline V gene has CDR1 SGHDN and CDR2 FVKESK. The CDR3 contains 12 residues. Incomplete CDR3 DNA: TGTGCCAGCCGTCAGGGGGGCTACGAG. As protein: CASRQGGYE. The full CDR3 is CASRQGGYEQYF.

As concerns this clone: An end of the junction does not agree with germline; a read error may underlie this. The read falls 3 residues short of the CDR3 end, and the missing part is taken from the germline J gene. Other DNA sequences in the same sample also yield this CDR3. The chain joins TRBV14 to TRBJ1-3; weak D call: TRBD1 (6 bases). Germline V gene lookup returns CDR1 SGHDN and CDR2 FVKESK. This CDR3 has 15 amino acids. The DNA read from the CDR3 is TGTGCCAGCAGTCGCATACAGGGCCCGGGAAACACG. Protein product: CASSRIQGPGNT. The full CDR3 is CASSRIQGPGNTIYF.

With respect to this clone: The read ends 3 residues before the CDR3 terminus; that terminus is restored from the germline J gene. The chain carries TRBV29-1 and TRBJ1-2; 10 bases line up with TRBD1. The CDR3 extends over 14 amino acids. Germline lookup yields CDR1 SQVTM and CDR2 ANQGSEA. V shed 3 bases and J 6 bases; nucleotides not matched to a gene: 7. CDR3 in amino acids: CSVDPTGQGHGYTF. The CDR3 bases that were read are TGCAGCGTTGACCCGACGGGACAGGGGCATGGC.

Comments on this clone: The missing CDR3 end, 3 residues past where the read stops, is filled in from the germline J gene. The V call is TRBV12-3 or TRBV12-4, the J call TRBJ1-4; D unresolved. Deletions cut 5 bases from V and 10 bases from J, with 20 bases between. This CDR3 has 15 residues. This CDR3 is CASSRSGAAAGKLFF. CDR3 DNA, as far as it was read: TGTGCCAGCAGTCGGTCCGGAGCGGCCGCGGGAAAA.

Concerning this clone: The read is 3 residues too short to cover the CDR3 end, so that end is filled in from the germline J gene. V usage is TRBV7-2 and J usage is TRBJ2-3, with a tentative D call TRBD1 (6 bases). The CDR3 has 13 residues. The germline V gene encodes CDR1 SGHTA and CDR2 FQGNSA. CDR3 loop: CASSLDGTGTQYF. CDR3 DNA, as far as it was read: TGTGCCAGCAGCTTAGATGGTACAGGGACG.

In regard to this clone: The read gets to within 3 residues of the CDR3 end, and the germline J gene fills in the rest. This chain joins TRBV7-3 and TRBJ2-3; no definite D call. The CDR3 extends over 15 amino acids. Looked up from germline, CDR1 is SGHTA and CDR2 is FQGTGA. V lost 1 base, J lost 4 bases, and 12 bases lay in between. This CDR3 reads CASSLMGLVADTQYF. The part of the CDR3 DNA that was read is TGTGCCAGCAGCTTAATGGGCCTGGTTGCAGATACG.

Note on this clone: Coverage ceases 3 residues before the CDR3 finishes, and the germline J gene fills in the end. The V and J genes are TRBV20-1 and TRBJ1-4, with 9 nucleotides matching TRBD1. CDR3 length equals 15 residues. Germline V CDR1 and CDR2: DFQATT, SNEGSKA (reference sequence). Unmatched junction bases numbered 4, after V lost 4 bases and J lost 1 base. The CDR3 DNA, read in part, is TGCAGTGCTAAGGACAGGGGCCGAACTAATGAAAAA. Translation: CSAKDRGRTNEK. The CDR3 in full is CSAKDRGRTNEKLFF.

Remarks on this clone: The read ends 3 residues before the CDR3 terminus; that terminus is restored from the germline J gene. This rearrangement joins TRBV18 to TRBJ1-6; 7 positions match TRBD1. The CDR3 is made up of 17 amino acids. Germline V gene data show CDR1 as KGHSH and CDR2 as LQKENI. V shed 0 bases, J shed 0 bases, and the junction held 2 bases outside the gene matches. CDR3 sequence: CASSPPGQASYNSPLHF. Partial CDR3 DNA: TGTGCCAGCTCACCACCCGGACAGGCCTCCTATAATTCACCC.

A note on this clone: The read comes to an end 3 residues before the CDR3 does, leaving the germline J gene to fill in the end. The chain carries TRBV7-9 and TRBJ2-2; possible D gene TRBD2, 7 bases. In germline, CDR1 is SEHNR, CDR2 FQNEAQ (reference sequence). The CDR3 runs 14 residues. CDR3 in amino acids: CASSWEGGDEKLFF. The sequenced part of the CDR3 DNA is TGTGCCAGCAGCTGGGAGGGGGGGGATGAAAAG.

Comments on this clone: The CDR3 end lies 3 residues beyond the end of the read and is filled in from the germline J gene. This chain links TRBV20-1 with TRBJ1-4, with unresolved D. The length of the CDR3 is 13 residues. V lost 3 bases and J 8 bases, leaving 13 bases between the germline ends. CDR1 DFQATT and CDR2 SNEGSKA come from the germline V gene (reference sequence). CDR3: CSASRGVREKLFF. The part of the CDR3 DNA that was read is TGCAGTGCTAGCCGCGGCGTCCGGGAAAAA.

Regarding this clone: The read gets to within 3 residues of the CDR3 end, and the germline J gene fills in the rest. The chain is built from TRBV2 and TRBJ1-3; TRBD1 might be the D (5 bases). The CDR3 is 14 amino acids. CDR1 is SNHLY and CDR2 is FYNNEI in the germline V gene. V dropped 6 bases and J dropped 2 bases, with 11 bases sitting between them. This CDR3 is CASSADTPGNTIYF. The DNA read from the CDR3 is TGTGCCAGCAGCGCGGACACGCCTGGAAACACC.

The CDR3 DNA, read in part, is TGTGCCAGCAGTCAATGGGACAGAGTACTCTACGAG. The encoded protein is CASSQWDRVLYE. The CDR3 as a whole reads CASSQWDRVLYEQYF. The chain joins TRBV28 to TRBJ2-7; 7 bases line up with TRBD1. The CDR3 end lies 3 residues beyond the end of the read and is filled in from the germline J gene. Germline V gives CDR1 MDHEN, CDR2 SYDVKM. Losses at the gene ends were 5 bases for V and 3 bases for J; bases not matched to a gene: 10. CDR3 length: 15 amino acids.

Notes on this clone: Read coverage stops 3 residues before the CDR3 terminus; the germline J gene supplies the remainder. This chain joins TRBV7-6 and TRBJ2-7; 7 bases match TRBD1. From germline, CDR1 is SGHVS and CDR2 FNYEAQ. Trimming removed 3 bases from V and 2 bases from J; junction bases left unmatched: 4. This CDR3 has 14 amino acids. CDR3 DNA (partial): TGTGCCAGCAGCTTTACTCAGGGGGCCTACGAG. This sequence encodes CASSFTQGAYE. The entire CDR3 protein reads CASSFTQGAYEQYF. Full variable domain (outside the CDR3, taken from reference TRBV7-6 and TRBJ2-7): GAGVSQSPRYKVTKRGQDVALRCDPISGHVSLYWYRQALGQGPEFLTYFNYEAQQDKSGLPNDRFSAERPEGSISTLTIQRTEQRDSAMYRCASSFTQGAYEQYFGPGTRLTVT.

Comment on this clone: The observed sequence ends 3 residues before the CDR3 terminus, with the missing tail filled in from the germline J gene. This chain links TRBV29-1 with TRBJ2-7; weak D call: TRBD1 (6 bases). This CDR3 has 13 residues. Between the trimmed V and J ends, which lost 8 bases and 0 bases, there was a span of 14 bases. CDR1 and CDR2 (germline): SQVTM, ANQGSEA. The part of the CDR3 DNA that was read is TGCAGCATACCGGGACAAAGCTCCTACGAG. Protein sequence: CSIPGQSSYE. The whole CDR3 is CSIPGQSSYEQYF.

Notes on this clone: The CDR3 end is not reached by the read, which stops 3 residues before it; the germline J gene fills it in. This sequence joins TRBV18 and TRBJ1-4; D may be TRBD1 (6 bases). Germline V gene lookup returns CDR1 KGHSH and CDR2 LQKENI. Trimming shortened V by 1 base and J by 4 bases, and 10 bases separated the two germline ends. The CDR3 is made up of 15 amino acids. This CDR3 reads CASSPRAGVNEKLFF. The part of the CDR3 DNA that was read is TGTGCCAGCTCACCACGGGCAGGGGTTAATGAAAAA.

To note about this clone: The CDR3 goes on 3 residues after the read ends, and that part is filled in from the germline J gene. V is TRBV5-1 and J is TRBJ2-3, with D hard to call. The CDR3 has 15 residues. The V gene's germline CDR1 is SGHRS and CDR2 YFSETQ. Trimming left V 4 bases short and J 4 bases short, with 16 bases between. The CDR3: CASSPGSTSADTQYF. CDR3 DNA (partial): TGCGCCAGCAGCCCCGGCTCCACCAGCGCAGATACG.

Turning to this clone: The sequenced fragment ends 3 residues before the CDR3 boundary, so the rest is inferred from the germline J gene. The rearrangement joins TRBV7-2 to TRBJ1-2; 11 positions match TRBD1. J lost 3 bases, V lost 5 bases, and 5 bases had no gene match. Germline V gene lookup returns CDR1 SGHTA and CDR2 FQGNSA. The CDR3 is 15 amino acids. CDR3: CASSPGDRGDYGYTF. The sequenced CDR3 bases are TGTGCCAGCAGCCCGGGGGACAGGGGGGACTATGGC.

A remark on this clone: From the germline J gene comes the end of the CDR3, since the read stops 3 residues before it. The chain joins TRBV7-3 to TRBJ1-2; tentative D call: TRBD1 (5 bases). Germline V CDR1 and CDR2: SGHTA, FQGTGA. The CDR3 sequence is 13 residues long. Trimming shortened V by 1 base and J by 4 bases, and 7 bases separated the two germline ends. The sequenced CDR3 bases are TGTGCCAGCAGCTTAAGCCAGGGCTATGGC. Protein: CASSLSQGYG. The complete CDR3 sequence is CASSLSQGYGYTF.

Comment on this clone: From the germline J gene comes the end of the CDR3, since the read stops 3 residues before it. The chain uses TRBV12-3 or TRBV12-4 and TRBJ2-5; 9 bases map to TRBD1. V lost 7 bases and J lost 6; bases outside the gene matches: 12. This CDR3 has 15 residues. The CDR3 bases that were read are TGTGCCAGCAACTTTGGGGACAGGGTAGGAAAGACC. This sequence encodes CASNFGDRVGKT. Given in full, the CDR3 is CASNFGDRVGKTQYF.

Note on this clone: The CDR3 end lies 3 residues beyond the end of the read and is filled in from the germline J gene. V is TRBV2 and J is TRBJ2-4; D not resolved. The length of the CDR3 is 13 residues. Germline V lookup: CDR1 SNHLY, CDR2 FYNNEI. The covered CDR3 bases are TGTGCCAGCAGTGTGGCAGGTTTGAGTGGT. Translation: CASSVAGLSG. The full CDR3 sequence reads CASSVAGLSGQYF.

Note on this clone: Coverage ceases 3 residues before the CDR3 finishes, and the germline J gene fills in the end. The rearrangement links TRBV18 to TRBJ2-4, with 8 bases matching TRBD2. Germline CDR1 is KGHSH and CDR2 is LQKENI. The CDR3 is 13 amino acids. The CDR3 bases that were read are TGTGCCAGCTCACCTCGGGAGGGGCAAGGT. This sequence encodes CASSPREGQG. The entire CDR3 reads CASSPREGQGQYF.

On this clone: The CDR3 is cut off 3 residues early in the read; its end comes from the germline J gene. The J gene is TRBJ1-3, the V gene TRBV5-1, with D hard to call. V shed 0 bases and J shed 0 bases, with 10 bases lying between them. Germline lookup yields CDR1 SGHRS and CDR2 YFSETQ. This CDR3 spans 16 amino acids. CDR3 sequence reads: CASSLAEGFSGNTIYF. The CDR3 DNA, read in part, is TGCGCCAGCAGCTTGGCCGAAGGGTTCTCTGGAAACACC.

The CDR3 bases that were read are TGTGCCAGCAGCTTTTTACTAGCGGACACCGGGGAG. Its translation: CASSFLLADTGE. The whole CDR3 protein reads CASSFLLADTGELFF. This chain links TRBV5-4 with TRBJ2-2; 8 bases map to TRBD2. Sequencing ends 3 residues short of the CDR3 end; the germline J gene provides the rest. V lost 2 bases to trimming and J lost 3 bases; unmatched junction nucleotides: 3. The CDR3 is made up of 15 amino acids. The germline V gene has CDR1 SGHNT and CDR2 YYREEE (reference sequence).

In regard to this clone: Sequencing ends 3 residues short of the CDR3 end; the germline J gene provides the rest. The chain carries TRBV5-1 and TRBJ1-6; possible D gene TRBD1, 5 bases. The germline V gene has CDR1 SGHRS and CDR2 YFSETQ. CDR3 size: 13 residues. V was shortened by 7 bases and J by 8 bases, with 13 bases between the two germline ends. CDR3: CASSAGGDSPLHF. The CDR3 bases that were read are TGCGCCAGCTCAGCAGGAGGGGATTCACCC.